This T cell receptor (beta chain) was obtained from a study of control samples from healthy donors and cancer patients. Profiled with immunoSEQ multiplex PCR; TCRdb holds only in-frame clones, not every one. The sample consists of about 63,000 clones, around 87% of them appearing once. The CDR3 is 15 residues long. V shed 2 bases, J shed 6 bases, and the junction held 6 bases outside the gene matches. The germline CDR1 and CDR2 sequences are KGHSH and LQKENI. The sequenced sample was PBMCs. This clonotype originated in a woman aged 60-75 years with lung cancer. The chain has TRBV18 and TRBJ2-2; the match to TRBD1 covers 7 bases. The chain's CDR3 is CASSPNRGDSGELFF. The CDR3 nucleotides are TGTGCCAGCTCACCAAACAGGGGCGATTCCGGGGAGCTGTTTTTT.